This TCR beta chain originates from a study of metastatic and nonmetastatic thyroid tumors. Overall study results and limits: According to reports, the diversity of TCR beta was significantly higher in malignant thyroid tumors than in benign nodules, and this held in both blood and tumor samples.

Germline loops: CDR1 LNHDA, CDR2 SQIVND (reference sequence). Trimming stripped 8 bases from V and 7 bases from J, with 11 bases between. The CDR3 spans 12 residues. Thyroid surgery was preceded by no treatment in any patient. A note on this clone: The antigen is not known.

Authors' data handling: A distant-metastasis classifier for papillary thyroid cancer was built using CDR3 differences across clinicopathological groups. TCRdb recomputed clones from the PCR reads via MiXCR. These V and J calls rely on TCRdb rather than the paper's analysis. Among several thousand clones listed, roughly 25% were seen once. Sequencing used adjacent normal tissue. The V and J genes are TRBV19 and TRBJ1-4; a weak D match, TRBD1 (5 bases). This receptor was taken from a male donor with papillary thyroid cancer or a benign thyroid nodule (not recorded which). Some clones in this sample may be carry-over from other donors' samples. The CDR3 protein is CASGGPPEKLFF. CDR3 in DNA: TGTGCCAGTGGGGGTCCGCCTGAAAAACTGTTTTTT.